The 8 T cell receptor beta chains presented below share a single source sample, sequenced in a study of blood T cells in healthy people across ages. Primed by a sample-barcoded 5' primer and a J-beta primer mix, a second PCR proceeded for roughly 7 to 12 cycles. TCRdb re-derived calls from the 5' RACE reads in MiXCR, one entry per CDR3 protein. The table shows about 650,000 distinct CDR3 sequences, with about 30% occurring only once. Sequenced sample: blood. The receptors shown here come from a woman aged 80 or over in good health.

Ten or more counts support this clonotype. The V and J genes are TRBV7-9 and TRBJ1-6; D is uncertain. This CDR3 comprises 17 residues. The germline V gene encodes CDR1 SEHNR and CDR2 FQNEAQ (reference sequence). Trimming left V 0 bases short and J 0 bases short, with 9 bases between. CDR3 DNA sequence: TGTGCCAGCAGCTTAGCTATTGACTACTCCTATAATTCACCCCTCCACTTT. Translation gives CASSLAIDYSYNSPLHF.

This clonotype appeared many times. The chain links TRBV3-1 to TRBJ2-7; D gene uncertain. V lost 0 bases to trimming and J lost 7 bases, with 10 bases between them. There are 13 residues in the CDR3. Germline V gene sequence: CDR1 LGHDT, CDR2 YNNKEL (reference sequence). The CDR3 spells CASSQDLKGEQYF. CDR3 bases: TGTGCCAGCAGCCAAGATCTTAAAGGAGAGCAGTACTTC.

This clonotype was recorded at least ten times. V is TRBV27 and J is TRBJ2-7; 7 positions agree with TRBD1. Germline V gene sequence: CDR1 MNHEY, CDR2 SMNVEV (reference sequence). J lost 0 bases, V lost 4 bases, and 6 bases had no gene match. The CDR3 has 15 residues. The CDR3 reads CASSSTDRVSYEQYF. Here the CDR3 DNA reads TGTGCCAGCAGTTCTACCGACAGGGTCTCCTACGAGCAGTACTTC.

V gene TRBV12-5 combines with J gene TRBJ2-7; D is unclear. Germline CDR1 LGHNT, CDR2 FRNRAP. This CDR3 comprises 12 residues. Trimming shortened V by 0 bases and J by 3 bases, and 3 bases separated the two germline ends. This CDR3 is CASGLVVYEQYF. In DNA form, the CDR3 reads TGTGCTAGTGGTTTGGTAGTCTACGAGCAGTACTTC.

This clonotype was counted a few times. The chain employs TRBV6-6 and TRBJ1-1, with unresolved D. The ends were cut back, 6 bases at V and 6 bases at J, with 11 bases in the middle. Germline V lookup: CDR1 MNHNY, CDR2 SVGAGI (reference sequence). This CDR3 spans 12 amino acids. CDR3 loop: CASSPRGPEAFF. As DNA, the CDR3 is TGTGCCAGCAGCCCACGCGGCCCTGAAGCTTTCTTT.

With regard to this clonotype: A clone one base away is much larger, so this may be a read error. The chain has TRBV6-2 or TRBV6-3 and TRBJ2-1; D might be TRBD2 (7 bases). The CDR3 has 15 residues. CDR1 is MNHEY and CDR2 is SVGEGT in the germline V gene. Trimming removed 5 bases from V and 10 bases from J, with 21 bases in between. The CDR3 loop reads CASSGGDFRGGEQFF. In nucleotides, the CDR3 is TGTGCCAGCAGTGGCGGGGATTTTAGGGGGGGAGAGCAGTTCTTC.

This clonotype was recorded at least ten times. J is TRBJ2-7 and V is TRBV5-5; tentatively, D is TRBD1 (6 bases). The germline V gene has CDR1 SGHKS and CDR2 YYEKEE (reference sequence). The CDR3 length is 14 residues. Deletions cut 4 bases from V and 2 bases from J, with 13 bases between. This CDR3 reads CASSTGQTAYEQYF. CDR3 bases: TGTGCCAGCAGCACCGGACAGACGGCCTACGAGCAGTACTTC.

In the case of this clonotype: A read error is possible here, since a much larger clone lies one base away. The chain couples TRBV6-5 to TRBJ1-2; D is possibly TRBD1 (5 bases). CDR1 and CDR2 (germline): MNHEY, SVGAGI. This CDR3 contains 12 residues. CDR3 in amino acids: CACSYGGSGYTF. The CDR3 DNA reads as TGTGCCTGCAGTTACGGGGGGAGCGGCTACACCTTC.